This paragraph covers one TCR beta chain sequence. Its specificity is not known. The sample comes from a study of early stage breast cancer tumors. Looking at the study overall: Samples were sequenced at about 10-fold average coverage.

The J segment lost 7 bases and the V segment lost 7 bases, leaving 9 bases of the junction unmatched. The CDR3 consists of 14 residues. The germline V gene has CDR1 GTSNPN and CDR2 SVGIG (reference sequence). Overall study results and limits: Most shared enriched TCRB sequences were commonly generated ones. Tumors had roughly 2.3-fold higher T cell density and higher clonality than adjacent normal breast tissue.

Sequenced by immunoSEQ multiplex PCR; TCRdb stores in-frame clones only, minus some. Here the sample spans around 25,000 clones, around 70% being singletons. The sample comprised breast tumor tissue. The rearrangement uses TRBV30 and TRBJ2-3; 12 bases line up with TRBD2. The receptor comes from a person in their 60s with breast cancer. CDR3 sequence (DNA): TGTGCCTCCTCGACTAGCGGGAGTCCGCATACGCAGTATTTT. Its translation is CASSTSGSPHTQYF.